The 28 T cell receptor beta chains given below trace back to one sample, sequenced in a study of naive and memory T cell subsets. A UMI-containing oligonucleotide was joined by 3' ligation to the TCR cDNA template. Four PCR rounds used nested alpha and beta constant region primers plus the SP2 primer. TCRdb itself ran the 5' RACE reads through MiXCR, one entry per CDR3 protein. This table has approximately 58,000 distinct CDR3 sequences, roughly 7% appearing once. These receptor sequences come from a male donor in good health.

In this sample, this clonotype turned up many times. The CDR3 DNA sequence: TGTGCCAGCAGTTACTCGGGCACCGCGAACACTGAAGCTTTCTTT. Protein product: CASSYSGTANTEAFF. V gene TRBV6-5 combines with J gene TRBJ1-1; D remains ambiguous. Between the trimmed V and J ends, which lost 0 bases and 1 base, there was a span of 9 bases. The CDR3 extends over 15 amino acids. Germline V gene sequence: CDR1 MNHEY, CDR2 SVGAGI.

This clonotype was picked up a small number of times. The rearrangement uses TRBV5-4 and TRBJ1-4; D is possibly TRBD1 (6 bases). This CDR3 comprises 13 residues. Trimming took off 6 bases at V and 8 bases at J, with 14 bases between the two ends. The germline gives CDR1 SGHNT, CDR2 YYREEE (reference sequence). Written as DNA, the CDR3 is TGTGCCAGCAATCAACAGGGAGACGAAAAACTGTTTTTT. Amino acids: CASNQQGDEKLFF.

This clonotype was counted ten times or more. J is TRBJ2-2 and V is TRBV5-6; D is unresolved. From germline, CDR1 is SGHDT and CDR2 YYEEEE. With 1 base removed from V and 3 bases from J, the gap between germline ends came to 10 bases. The CDR3 length is 15 residues. DNA of the CDR3: TGTGCCAGCAGCTTGTTAGGGTCGGACACCGGGGAGCTGTTTTTT. Its translation is CASSLLGSDTGELFF.

This clonotype was counted between two and nine times. V and J are TRBV5-4 and TRBJ2-7; 7 nucleotides match TRBD1. Germline V gene data show CDR1 as SGHNT and CDR2 as YYREEE (reference sequence). This CDR3 has 15 residues. With V trimmed by 4 bases and J by 1 base, 8 bases remained unmatched. CDR3 nucleotide sequence: TGTGCCAGCAGCCCGGGACAGACTGAATCCTACGAGCAGTACTTC. Protein sequence: CASSPGQTESYEQYF.

This clonotype has just a few counts. The chain recombines TRBV6-1 with TRBJ2-7; 10 nucleotides line up with TRBD1. The germline gives CDR1 MNHNS, CDR2 SASEGT. The CDR3 runs to 16 residues. V was clipped by 5 bases and J by 2 bases; unmatched bases: 9. The DNA of the CDR3 is TGTGCCAGCAGTCCCAGTGGACAGGGGGTACCCTACGAGCAGTACTTC. Translation gives CASSPSGQGVPYEQYF.

J is TRBJ2-1 and V is TRBV19; the match to TRBD2 covers 11 bases. The junction had 12 bases not matched to a gene; V was cut back by 5 bases and J by 9 bases. The CDR3 is made up of 16 amino acids. Germline V gene lookup returns CDR1 LNHDA and CDR2 SQIVND (reference sequence). The CDR3 region has the DNA TGTGCCAGTAGTGCCCCGGGACTAGCGGTGGAGGGTGAGCAGTTCTTC. Amino acids: CASSAPGLAVEGEQFF.

This clonotype was seen a handful of times. The V and J genes are TRBV30 and TRBJ1-1, with 8 positions matching TRBD1. The CDR3 totals 12 residues. The germline V gene encodes CDR1 GTSNPN and CDR2 SVGIG (reference sequence). Trimming took 2 bases from V and 10 from J; bases not matched to a gene: 6. The DNA for the CDR3 is TGTGCCTGGAGTAGACAGGGGTTGGGAGCTTTCTTT. It is translated as CAWSRQGLGAFF.

The sample holds a few counts of this clonotype. This sequence joins TRBV20-1 and TRBJ1-5; D unclear. CDR1 and CDR2 (germline): DFQATT, SNEGSKA (reference sequence). V was clipped by 6 bases and J by 5 bases, with 17 bases between them. The CDR3 is 14 amino acids. The CDR3 DNA reads as TGCAGTGCCATCAACCGGGCCGGGGATCAGCCCCAGCATTTT. The encoded protein is CSAINRAGDQPQHF.

The gene calls are TRBV6-1 and TRBJ1-5, with D perhaps TRBD1 (6 bases). Between the trimmed V and J ends, which lost 4 bases and 0 bases, there was a span of 16 bases. The CDR3 has 17 residues. Germline CDR1 reads MNHNS; CDR2 reads SASEGT. As DNA, the CDR3 is TGTGCCAGCAGTGCCATACAGGGTAGAAATAGCAATCAGCCCCAGCATTTT. It specifies CASSAIQGRNSNQPQHF.

This clonotype was seen ten or more times. The chain employs TRBV27 and TRBJ1-2; TRBD1 aligns across 7 bases. Germline values: CDR1 MNHEY, CDR2 SMNVEV (reference sequence). Unmatched junction bases numbered 10, after V lost 7 bases and J lost 2 bases. The CDR3 runs 15 residues. CDR3 bases: TGTGCCAGCACTAGAGCAGGGGGTTCGAACTATGGCTACACCTTC. Encoded protein: CASTRAGGSNYGYTF.

This clonotype appeared a few times. The V gene is TRBV3-1, the J gene TRBJ1-5; 7 bases map to TRBD1. CDR3 length: 18 amino acids. V lost 0 bases, J lost 4 bases, and 12 bases stayed unmatched. Germline-derived CDR1 and CDR2 are LGHDT and YNNKEL (reference sequence). For the CDR3, the DNA is TGTGCCAGCAGCCAAGACCTAGGGGGCGCGGGGGGTAATCAGCCCCAGCATTTT. Translation: CASSQDLGGAGGNQPQHF.

This clonotype was seen a few times. The chain is built from TRBV10-3 and TRBJ2-5, with 11 bases lining up with TRBD2. V trimming: 10 bases; J trimming: 4 bases; junction bases outside the gene matches: 8. Looked up from germline, CDR1 is ENHRY and CDR2 is SYGVKD. This CDR3 contains 14 residues. The CDR3 here is CATTSGSSPETQYF. The CDR3 DNA follows: TGTGCCACTACTAGCGGGAGTTCCCCAGAGACCCAGTACTTC.

In its sample, this clonotype was seen many times. V is TRBV30 and J is TRBJ1-2, with D unclear. CDR1 is GTSNPN and CDR2 is SVGIG in the germline V gene (reference sequence). The CDR3 is 15 amino acids. V lost 0 bases and J lost 6, with 17 bases in between. CDR3 coding DNA: TGTGCCTGGAGTGTACGAAGATTGGGGTCCCATGGCTACACCTTC. It encodes CAWSVRRLGSHGYTF.

The chain links TRBV5-1 to TRBJ2-7; tentative D call: TRBD2 (6 bases). This CDR3 contains 14 residues. Trimming took off 7 bases at V and 5 bases at J, with 19 bases between the two ends. Germline CDR1 is SGHRS and CDR2 is YFSETQ. CDR3 loop: CASRIFPGGDEQYF. The CDR3 nucleotides are TGCGCCAGCCGAATATTTCCCGGCGGGGACGAGCAGTACTTC.

This clonotype was seen repeatedly, ten times or more. V and J are TRBV12-3 or TRBV12-4 and TRBJ2-2; D not certain. Trimming cost V 7 bases and J 6 bases, with 9 bases left between them. This CDR3 spans 12 amino acids. CDR3 sequence (DNA): TGTGCCAGCACCTTCAACCCCGGGGAGCTGTTTTTT. It encodes CASTFNPGELFF.

This clonotype appeared many times. This chain connects TRBV27 to TRBJ1-1; D might be TRBD1 (6 bases). Trimming shortened V by 6 bases and J by 1 base, and 15 bases separated the two germline ends. Germline lookup yields CDR1 MNHEY and CDR2 SMNVEV (reference sequence). This CDR3 is 15 amino acids long. CDR3 sequence (DNA): TGTGCCAGCAGCCCATGGGGCAGGGGGAACACTGAAGCTTTCTTT. It codes for CASSPWGRGNTEAFF.

In its sample, this clonotype was seen a few times. This chain links TRBV12-3 or TRBV12-4 with TRBJ1-4; possible D gene TRBD1, 6 bases. Trimming took 5 bases from V and 5 from J, leaving 15 bases between them. The CDR3 sequence is 15 residues long. The CDR3: CASSRPTGSNEKLFF. The CDR3 DNA reads TGTGCCAGCAGTCGCCCAACAGGGTCCAATGAAAAACTGTTTTTT.

This clonotype was seen a few times. The V call is TRBV6-2 or TRBV6-3, the J call TRBJ2-3; tentative D call: TRBD2 (5 bases). Germline lookup yields CDR1 MNHEY and CDR2 SVGEGT. The CDR3 runs to 13 residues. Trimming left V 6 bases short and J 11 bases short, with 18 bases between. The CDR3 is CASSRNDPGRQYF. Written as DNA, the CDR3 is TGTGCCAGCAGCCGTAACGATCCTGGGAGGCAGTATTTT.

This clonotype was seen a handful of times. The chain uses TRBV12-3 or TRBV12-4 and TRBJ2-7, with 7 bases aligning to TRBD2. This CDR3 has 14 residues. Germline trimming cut 6 bases from V and 5 bases from J; bases unmatched to any gene: 10. The CDR3 DNA is TGTGCCAGCAGCCCCCGGGAGGCGAGGCACGAGCAGTACTTC. Its protein product is CASSPREARHEQYF.

This clonotype came up many times. The rearrangement joins TRBV12-3 or TRBV12-4 to TRBJ1-2, with no clear D. The V end lost 3 bases, the J end lost 0 bases, and 5 bases lay between the germline ends. The CDR3 runs to 13 residues. The CDR3 DNA reads as TGTGCCAGCAGTTTGGTGTCTAACTATGGCTACACCTTC. Its protein product is CASSLVSNYGYTF.

This clonotype was seen many times. V gene TRBV29-1 combines with J gene TRBJ2-1, with 12 bases matching TRBD2. The CDR3 consists of 15 residues. The J segment lost 5 bases and the V segment lost 6 bases, leaving 8 bases of the junction unmatched. Germline V gene data show CDR1 as SQVTM and CDR2 as ANQGSEA. CDR3 bases: TGCAGCGTCGCCCGACTAGCGGGGGTTGACAATGAGCAGTTCTTC. This encodes CSVARLAGVDNEQFF.

This clonotype occurred many times. The rearrangement joins TRBV7-8 to TRBJ1-2; 7 nucleotides match TRBD1. This CDR3 contains 17 residues. Trimming removed 5 bases from V and 4 bases from J; junction bases left unmatched: 16. The germline CDR1 and CDR2 sequences are SGHVS and FQNEAQ. The DNA of the CDR3 is TGTGCCAGCAGCCCGAATACAGGGGACCCGCGTCCCTATGGCTACACCTTC. This sequence encodes CASSPNTGDPRPYGYTF.

This clonotype has more than one count but fewer than ten. The chain has TRBV29-1 and TRBJ1-2; D is possibly TRBD1 (5 bases). Between the trimmed V and J ends, which lost 5 bases and 4 bases, there was a span of 26 bases. In germline, CDR1 is SQVTM, CDR2 ANQGSEA. The CDR3 consists of 17 residues. CDR3 residues: CSVPGVPTDTEVYGYTF. The CDR3 bases are TGCAGCGTTCCTGGGGTTCCGACAGACACCGAAGTCTATGGCTACACCTTC. Full variable domain (outside the CDR3, taken from reference TRBV29-1 and TRBJ1-2): SAVISQKPSRDICQRGTSLTIQCQVDSQVTMMFWYRQQPGQSLTLIATANQGSEATYESGFVIDKFPISRPNLTFSTLTVSNMSPEDSSIYLCSVPGVPTDTEVYGYTFGSGTRLTVV.

This clonotype was seen many times. The CDR3 DNA follows: TGTGCCAGCAGCCAAACCCAAAGCTCCTACAATGAGCAGTTCTTC. Translation gives CASSQTQSSYNEQFF. The chain joins TRBV3-1 to TRBJ2-1; unclear D gene. This CDR3 has 15 residues. The V and J ends lost 2 bases and 0 bases respectively, with 8 bases between them. CDR1 is LGHDT, CDR2 YNNKEL, per germline (reference sequence).

This clonotype occurred a few times. V and J are TRBV12-3 or TRBV12-4 and TRBJ2-1; TRBD1 matches 7 bases. This CDR3 spans 15 amino acids. With V trimmed by 6 bases and J by 4 bases, 9 bases remained unmatched. The CDR3: CASSITGVGYNEQFF. In nucleotides, the CDR3 is TGTGCCAGCAGCATTACAGGGGTCGGGTACAATGAGCAGTTCTTC.

V and J are TRBV14 and TRBJ1-2; D is perhaps TRBD1 (6 bases). The V and J ends lost 0 bases and 4 bases respectively, with 18 bases between them. The germline V gene has CDR1 SGHDN and CDR2 FVKESK. The CDR3 runs to 17 residues. The CDR3 here is CASSQDLVQGRVYGYTF. The DNA of the CDR3 is TGTGCCAGCAGCCAAGATCTGGTACAGGGAAGAGTCTATGGCTACACCTTC. Variable domain in full (rest from reference TRBV14 and TRBJ1-2): EAGVTQFPSHSVIEKGQTVTLRCDPISGHDNLYWYRRVMGKEIKFLLHFVKESKQDESGMPNNRFLAERTGGTYSTLKVQPAELEDSGVYFCASSQDLVQGRVYGYTFGSGTRLTVV.

This clonotype was recorded at least ten times. This chain links TRBV7-9 with TRBJ2-5; 8 bases match TRBD1. The ends lost 5 bases at V and 4 bases at J; junction bases unmatched: 12. The CDR3 length is 16 residues. Germline values: CDR1 SEHNR, CDR2 FQNEAQ (reference sequence). The CDR3 region has the DNA TGTGCCAGCAGCCCCAGCGGCAGGGGGCGCGGAGAGACCCAGTACTTC. Amino acids: CASSPSGRGRGETQYF.

This clonotype was found many times. V usage is TRBV6-5 and J usage is TRBJ1-1; D is unresolved. There are 14 residues in the CDR3. V lost 6 bases to trimming and J lost 2 bases, with 13 bases between them. Germline V gives CDR1 MNHEY, CDR2 SVGAGI. CDR3 in amino acids: CASSYREINTEAFF. CDR3 bases: TGTGCCAGCAGCTACCGAGAAATTAACACTGAAGCTTTCTTT.